This TCR beta chain was profiled in a study of blood T cell repertoires in COVID-19. This CDR3 is built from 15 residues. Germline CDR1 and CDR2: SGHDN and FVKESK. The V end lost 4 bases, the J end lost 6 bases, and 15 bases lay between the germline ends. In the study's own analysis: Estimates of nucleated cell counts were drawn from the amplification of reference gene primers. Profiled with immunoSEQ multiplex PCR; TCRdb holds only in-frame clones, not every one. V, J and clone size derive from that table, while D and trimming were established from the DNA sequence. This table has roughly 53,000 clones, roughly four fifths appearing once.

Specimen: peripheral blood. This receptor was obtained from a human donor in a cohort sampled during active COVID-19. The chain has TRBV14 and TRBJ2-2; the D gene is possibly TRBD2 (6 bases). The CDR3 loop is CASSPALASAGELFF. CDR3 bases: TGTGCCAGCAGCCCCGCCCTAGCGTCGGCCGGGGAGCTGTTTTTT.